This T cell receptor beta chain was sequenced in a study of vaccination and CD4 T cells after COVID-19. Study-wide context: Timing of post-vaccine sample collection was a median about 79 days after dose two, with a range of 14 to 241.

The Oncomine TCR Beta short-read assay sequenced DNA from cultured CD4+ T cells. MiXCR was run by TCRdb on the PCR reads, yielding one entry per CDR3 protein. Of under 20,000 distinct CDR3 sequences in the sample, under 30% were seen once. This clonotype appeared a few times. Its antigen is as yet unknown. Treatment denoted: roughly 11-day PBMC culture with coronavirus spike peptide pools or control peptides (ViraFEST assay). Medium was half-exchanged with fresh IL-2 medium on days 3 and 7. The receptor's source is a human donor with COVID-19. Sequenced sample: cultured CD4+ T cells from blood.

The CDR3 DNA is TGTGCCAGCAGCTTATGGGGCATGAACACTGAAGCTTTCTTT. Protein product: CASSLWGMNTEAFF. This sequence joins TRBV7-3 and TRBJ1-1; maybe TRBD1 (5 bases). From germline, CDR1 is SGHTA and CDR2 FQGTGA. The CDR3 covers 14 residues. Trimming left V 2 bases short and J 0 bases short, with 7 bases between.